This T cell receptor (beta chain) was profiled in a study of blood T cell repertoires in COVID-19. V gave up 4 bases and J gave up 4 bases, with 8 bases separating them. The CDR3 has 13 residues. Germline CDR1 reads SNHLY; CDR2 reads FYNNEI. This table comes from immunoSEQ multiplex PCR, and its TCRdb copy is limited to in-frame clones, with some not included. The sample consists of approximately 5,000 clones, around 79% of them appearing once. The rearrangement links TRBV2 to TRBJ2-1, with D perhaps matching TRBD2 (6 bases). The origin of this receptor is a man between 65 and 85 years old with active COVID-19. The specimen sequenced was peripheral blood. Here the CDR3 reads CASSVREYNEQFF. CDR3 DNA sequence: TGTGCCAGCAGTGTCCGGGAGTACAATGAGCAGTTCTTC. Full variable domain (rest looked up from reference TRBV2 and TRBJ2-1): EPEVTQTPSHQVTQMGQEVILRCVPISNHLYFYWYRQILGQKVEFLVSFYNNEISEKSEIFDDQFSVERPDGSNFTLKIRSTKLEDSAMYFCASSVREYNEQFFGPGTRLTVL.